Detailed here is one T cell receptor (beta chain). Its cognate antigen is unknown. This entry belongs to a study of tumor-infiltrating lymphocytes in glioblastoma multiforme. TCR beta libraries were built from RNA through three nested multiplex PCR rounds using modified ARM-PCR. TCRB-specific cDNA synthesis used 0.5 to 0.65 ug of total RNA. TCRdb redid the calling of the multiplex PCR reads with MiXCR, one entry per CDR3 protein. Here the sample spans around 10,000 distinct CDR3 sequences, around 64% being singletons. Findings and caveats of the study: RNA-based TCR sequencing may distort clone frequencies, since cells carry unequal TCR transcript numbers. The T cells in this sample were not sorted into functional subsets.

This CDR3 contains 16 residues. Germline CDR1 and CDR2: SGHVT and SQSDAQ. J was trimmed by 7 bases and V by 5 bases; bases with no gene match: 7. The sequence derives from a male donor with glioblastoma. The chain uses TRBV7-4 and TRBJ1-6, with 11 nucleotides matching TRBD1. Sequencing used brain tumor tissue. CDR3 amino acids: CASSPWDRGKNSPLHF. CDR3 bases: TGTGCCAGCAGCCCTTGGGACAGGGGGAAAAATTCACCCCTCCACTTT.